This T cell receptor (beta chain) was captured in a study of prognosis after radiotherapy for stage I lung cancer. Germline loops: CDR1 MNHEY, CDR2 SMNVEV (reference sequence). The length of the CDR3 is 18 residues. Trimming took 4 bases from V and 3 from J; bases not matched to a gene: 14. This clonotype was recorded a few times. Amplification of the TCR beta CDR3 (from genomic DNA) was done by two-round multiplex PCR. During first-round PCR, primers specific to each TRBV and TRBJ gene were used. TCRdb processed the multiplex PCR reads anew with MiXCR; each CDR3 protein has one entry. The sample has about 23,000 distinct CDR3 sequences; about 46% are singletons.

The chain couples TRBV27 to TRBJ2-7; 11 positions agree with TRBD2. Sequencing was performed on PBMCs, taken before or after stereotactic body radiation therapy (not recorded which). The sequence came from a donor over 45 with non-small cell lung cancer. CDR3 loop: CASSSRSVVLAGVYEQYF. The DNA of the CDR3 is TGTGCCAGCAGTTCGCGCTCTGTGGTACTAGCGGGGGTCTACGAGCAGTACTTC.